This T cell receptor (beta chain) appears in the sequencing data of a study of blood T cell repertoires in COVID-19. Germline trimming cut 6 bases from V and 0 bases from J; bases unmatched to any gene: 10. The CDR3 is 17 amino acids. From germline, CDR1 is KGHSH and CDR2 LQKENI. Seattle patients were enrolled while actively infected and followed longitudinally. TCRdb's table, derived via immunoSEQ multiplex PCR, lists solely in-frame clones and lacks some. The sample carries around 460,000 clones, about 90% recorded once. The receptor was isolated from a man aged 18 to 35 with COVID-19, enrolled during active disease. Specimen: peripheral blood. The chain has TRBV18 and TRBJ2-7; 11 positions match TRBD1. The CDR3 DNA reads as TGTGCCAGCTCCCAGTCCGCCGGGACAGGGGGCTCCTACGAGCAGTACTTC. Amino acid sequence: CASSQSAGTGGSYEQYF.